The present T cell receptor beta chain was sequenced within a study of PD-L1 blockade in urothelial cancer. The wider study: From about 2014, patients received atezolizumab, given as 1,200 mg intravenously every 3 weeks.

This clone has more than one count but fewer than ten. What it binds is unknown. Germline-derived CDR1 and CDR2 are LNHNV and YYDKDF (reference sequence). The length of the CDR3 is 16 residues. Deletions cut 0 bases from V and 2 bases from J, with 10 bases between. The time point was: pretreatment peripheral blood. This table comes from immunoSEQ multiplex PCR, and its TCRdb copy is limited to in-frame clones, with some not included. The data show about 47,000 clones, with roughly four fifths seen just once and approximately 2% held by the top ten. General study results and limits: Pretreatment TCR clonality in blood under the median foretold superior survival.

Sequenced here: PBMCs, sampled around atezolizumab (anti-PD-L1) treatment. The sequence derives from a man aged 50-59 years with urothelial cancer. The rearrangement joins TRBV15 to TRBJ2-2; TRBD1 is a possible D gene (5 bases). The CDR3 is CATSRDLDTNTGELFF. Here the CDR3 DNA reads TGTGCCACCAGCAGAGATCTGGACACAAACACCGGGGAGCTGTTTTTT.